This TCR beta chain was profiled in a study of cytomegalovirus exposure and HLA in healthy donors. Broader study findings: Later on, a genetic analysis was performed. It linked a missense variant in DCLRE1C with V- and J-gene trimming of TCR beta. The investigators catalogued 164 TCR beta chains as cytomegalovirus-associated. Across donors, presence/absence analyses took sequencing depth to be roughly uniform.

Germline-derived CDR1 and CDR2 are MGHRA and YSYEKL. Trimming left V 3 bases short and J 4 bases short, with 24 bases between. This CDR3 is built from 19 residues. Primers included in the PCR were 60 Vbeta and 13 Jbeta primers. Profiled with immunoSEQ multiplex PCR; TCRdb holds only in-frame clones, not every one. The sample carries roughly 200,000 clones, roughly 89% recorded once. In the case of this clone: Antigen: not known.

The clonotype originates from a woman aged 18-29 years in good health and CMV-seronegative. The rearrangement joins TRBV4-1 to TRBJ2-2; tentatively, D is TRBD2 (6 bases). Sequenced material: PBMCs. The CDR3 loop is CASSHIGVRAGFGTGELFF. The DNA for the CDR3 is TGCGCCAGCAGCCACATCGGGGTTAGGGCGGGGTTCGGCACCGGGGAGCTGTTTTTT.